This T cell receptor beta chain is drawn from a study of cytomegalovirus exposure and HLA in healthy donors. Regarding the study as a whole: Reported findings show TCR beta sequences accurately forecast HLA-A and HLA-B alleles in most subjects. The study labeled 150 or so TCR beta chains cytomegalovirus-associated. Most TCRs appeared rarely, but some public TCRs recurred in many donors. In a later analysis, productive TCRs from donors in an Asian-associated ancestry cluster reportedly carried fewer N-insertions than the cohort mean.

Vbeta (60) and Jbeta (13) primers were used in the PCR. The table came from immunoSEQ multiplex PCR; TCRdb's copy has only in-frame clones and leaves some out. The sample holds about 250,000 clones, roughly 91% seen once. The germline gives CDR1 MNHNY, CDR2 SVGAGI (reference sequence). The CDR3 runs to 11 residues. Trimming removed 4 bases at V and 6 bases at J, with 3 bases between. About this clone: No antigen is known for it.

The sequenced sample was PBMCs. The clonotype comes from a girl between 2 and 10 years old in good health and CMV-seronegative. The chain carries TRBV6-6 and TRBJ2-2; D is undetermined. The CDR3 region is CASSSSGELFF. CDR3 nucleotides: TGTGCCAGCAGTTCTTCCGGGGAGCTGTTTTTT.